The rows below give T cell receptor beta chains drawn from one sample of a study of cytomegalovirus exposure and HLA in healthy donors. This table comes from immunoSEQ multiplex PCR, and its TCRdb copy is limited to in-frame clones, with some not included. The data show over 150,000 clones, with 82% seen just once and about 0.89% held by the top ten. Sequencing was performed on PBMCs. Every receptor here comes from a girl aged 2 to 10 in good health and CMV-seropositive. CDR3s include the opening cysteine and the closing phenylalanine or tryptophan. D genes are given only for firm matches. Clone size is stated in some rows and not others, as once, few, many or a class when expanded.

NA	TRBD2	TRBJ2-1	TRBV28	CASSGTSGRARVGNEQFF	TGTGCCAGCAGTGGGACTAGCGGGAGGGCCCGGGTGGGGAATGAGCAGTTCTTC
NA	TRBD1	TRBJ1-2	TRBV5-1	CASTEGAGYGYTF	TGCGCCAGCACCGAGGGGGCAGGGTACGGCTACACCTTC
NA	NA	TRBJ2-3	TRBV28	CASSSSTRTDTQYF	TGTGCCAGCAGTTCCTCGACTCGCACAGATACGCAGTATTTT
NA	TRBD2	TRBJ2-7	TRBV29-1	CSGRTSGSYEQYF	TGCAGCGGTCGGACTAGCGGGAGCTACGAGCAGTACTTC
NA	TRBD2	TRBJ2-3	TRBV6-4	CASSRTSGTDTQYF	TGTGCCAGCAGTAGGACTAGCGGTACAGATACGCAGTATTTT
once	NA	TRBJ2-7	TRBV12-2	CASRLGGAREQYF	TGTGCAAGTCGCCTGGGGGGGGCGCGGGAGCAGTACTTC
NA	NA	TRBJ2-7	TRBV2	CASREGRPSYEQYF	TGTGCCAGCAGAGAGGGTAGGCCTTCATACGAGCAGTACTTC
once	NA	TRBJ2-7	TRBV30	CAWSVELAYEQYF	TGTGCCTGGAGTGTTGAGCTGGCCTACGAGCAGTACTTC
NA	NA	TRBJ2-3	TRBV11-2	CASSGIQGLSTDTQYF	TGTGCCAGCAGCGGCATACAGGGCCTTAGCACAGATACGCAGTATTTT
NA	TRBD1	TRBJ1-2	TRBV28	CASSPADRAYGYTF	TGTGCCAGCAGCCCAGCCGACAGGGCCTATGGCTACACCTTC
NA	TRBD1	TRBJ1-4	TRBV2	CASDRVNEKLFF	TGTGCCAGTGACAGGGTGAATGAAAAACTGTTTTTT
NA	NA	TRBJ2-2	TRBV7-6	CASSPVWTGELFF	TGTGCCAGCAGCCCGGTCTGGACCGGGGAGCTGTTTTTT
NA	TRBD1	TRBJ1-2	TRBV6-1	CASSEALGGQGARDYGYTF	TGTGCCAGCAGTGAAGCGTTGGGTGGGCAGGGGGCGCGAGACTATGGCTACACCTTC
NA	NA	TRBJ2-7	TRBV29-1	CSARPGEVSLEQYF	TGCAGCGCCCGCCCCGGGGAGGTCTCCCTCGAGCAGTACTTC
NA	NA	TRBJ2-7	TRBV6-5	CASSGRTGSYEQYF	TGTGCCAGCAGTGGGAGGACAGGCTCCTACGAGCAGTACTTC
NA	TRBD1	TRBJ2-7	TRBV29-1	CSVARDRGAYEQYF	TGCAGCGTTGCACGCGACAGGGGAGCCTACGAGCAGTACTTC
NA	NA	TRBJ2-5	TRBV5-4	CASSLEVQGPQYF	TGTGCCAGCAGCTTGGAAGTACAGGGTCCCCAGTACTTC
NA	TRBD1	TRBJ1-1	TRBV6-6	CASSTGGGGTEAFF	TGTGCCAGCAGCACAGGGGGCGGGGGGACTGAAGCTTTCTTT
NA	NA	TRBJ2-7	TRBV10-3	CAISEGQFIYEQYF	TGTGCCATCAGTGAAGGACAGTTTATCTACGAGCAGTACTTC
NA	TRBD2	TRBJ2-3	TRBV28	CASHTPVGGGFGNTQYF	TGTGCCAGCCACACTCCAGTGGGCGGGGGTTTTGGAAATACGCAGTATTTT
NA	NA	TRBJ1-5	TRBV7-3	CASSRGMNQPQHF	TGTGCCAGCAGCAGGGGAATGAATCAGCCCCAGCATTTT
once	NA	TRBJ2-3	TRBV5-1	CASSSRTRGTDTQYF	TGCGCCAGCAGCTCCCGCACTAGGGGGACAGATACGCAGTATTTT
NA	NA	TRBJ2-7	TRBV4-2	CASSLAGPGGAFEYEQYF	TGTGCCAGCAGCCTGGCGGGCCCCGGCGGAGCTTTTGAGTACGAGCAGTACTTC
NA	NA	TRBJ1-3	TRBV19	CASSIGLAGNTIYF	TGTGCCAGTAGTATCGGTCTGGCTGGAAACACCATATATTTT
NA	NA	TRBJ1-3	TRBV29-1	CSVAHNQGSGNTIYF	TGCAGCGTTGCCCATAATCAGGGCAGTGGAAACACCATATATTTT
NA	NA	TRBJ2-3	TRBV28	CASSPDSSLGTDTQYF	TGTGCCAGCAGTCCGGACTCGAGCCTGGGCACAGATACGCAGTATTTT
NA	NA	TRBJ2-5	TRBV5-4	CASSLLPQETQYF	TGTGCCAGCAGCTTGCTACCTCAAGAGACCCAGTACTTC
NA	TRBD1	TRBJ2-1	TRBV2	CASSGGTGVNEQFF	TGTGCCAGCAGTGGCGGGACAGGGGTAAATGAGCAGTTCTTC
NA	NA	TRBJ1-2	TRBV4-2	CASSLLFDVEQVNYGYTF	TGTGCCAGCAGCCTCCTGTTTGATGTCGAACAGGTGAACTATGGCTACACCTTC
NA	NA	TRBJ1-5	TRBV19	CASRRRGGGQPQHF	TGTGCCAGTAGGAGGCGGGGAGGGGGTCAGCCCCAGCATTTT
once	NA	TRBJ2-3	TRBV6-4	CASSASQSDTQYF	TGTGCCAGCAGTGCTAGTCAGTCAGATACGCAGTATTTT
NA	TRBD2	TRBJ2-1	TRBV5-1	CASIAGGGYNEQFF	TGCGCCAGCATTGCGGGAGGGGGCTACAATGAGCAGTTCTTC
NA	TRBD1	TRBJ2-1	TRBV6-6	CANRGPNEQFF	TGTGCCAACAGGGGCCCCAATGAGCAGTTCTTC
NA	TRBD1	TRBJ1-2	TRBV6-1	CASRTGIDYGYTF	TGTGCCAGCCGGACAGGGATCGACTATGGCTACACCTTC
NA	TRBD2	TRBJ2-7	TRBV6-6	CASWASGRAAEQYF	TGTGCCAGTTGGGCTAGCGGGAGGGCTGCCGAGCAGTACTTC
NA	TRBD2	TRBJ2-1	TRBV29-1	CSVEGLAGALSSYNEQFF	TGCAGCGTTGAAGGGTTAGCGGGGGCCCTTAGCTCCTACAATGAGCAGTTCTTC
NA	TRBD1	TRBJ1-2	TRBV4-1	CASSQALQGANYGYTF	TGCGCCAGCAGCCAAGCCCTACAGGGGGCTAACTATGGCTACACCTTC
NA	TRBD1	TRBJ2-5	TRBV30	CAFRDRTGYQETQYF	TGTGCCTTTAGAGACAGGACAGGGTATCAAGAGACCCAGTACTTC
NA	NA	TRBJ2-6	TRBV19	CASRPQGSGANVLTF	TGTGCCAGTAGACCACAGGGATCTGGGGCCAACGTCCTGACTTTC
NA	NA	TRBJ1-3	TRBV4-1	CASSQDGRGGNTIYF	TGCGCCAGCAGCCAAGATGGAAGGGGCGGAAACACCATATATTTT
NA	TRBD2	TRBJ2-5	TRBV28	CASSSSGLGLRETQYF	TGTGCCAGCAGTTCCTCGGGACTAGGTTTGAGGGAGACCCAGTACTTC
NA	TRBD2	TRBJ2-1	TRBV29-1	CSVASVLAGSYNEQFF	TGCAGCGTTGCATCGGTATTAGCGGGCTCCTACAATGAGCAGTTCTTC
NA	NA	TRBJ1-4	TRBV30	CAWMRGPNEKLFF	TGTGCCTGGATGCGAGGGCCTAATGAAAAACTGTTTTTT
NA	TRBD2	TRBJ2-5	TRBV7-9	CASRNSGTRGRETQYF	TGTGCCAGCAGGAATAGCGGGACTAGGGGCCGGGAGACCCAGTACTTC
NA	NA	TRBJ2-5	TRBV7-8	CASSLAAGRGETQYF	TGTGCCAGCAGCTTAGCTGCGGGGCGGGGAGAGACCCAGTACTTC
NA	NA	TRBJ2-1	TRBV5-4	CASSLKLDEQFF	TGTGCCAGCAGCTTGAAGCTGGATGAGCAGTTCTTC
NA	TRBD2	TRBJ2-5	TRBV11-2	CASSFTSGAYQETQYF	TGTGCCAGCAGCTTCACTAGCGGAGCCTACCAAGAGACCCAGTACTTC
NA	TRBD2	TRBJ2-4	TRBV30	CAWGGLAAKNIQYF	TGTGCCTGGGGAGGCCTAGCGGCTAAAAACATTCAGTACTTC